This T cell receptor beta chain was captured in a study of blood T cell repertoires in COVID-19 (dated by TCRdb to 2018 to 2020). A note on the overall study: Samples from collaborators originated in the United States, Italy and Spain and spanned both the acute and convalescent phases of COVID-19. The sample metadata nearly always contained a de-identified subject ID, COVID-19 status, age in years and sex. The prospective study material was composed of cDNA or gDNA derived from T cells, B-cell-depleted T cells, or PBMCs. A freely available public database, intended as a resource for researchers studying the immune response to SARS-CoV-2, is where the repertoires were released. Where available, HLA class I and class II types were obtained from metadata supplied by the sample provider rather than from assay-based typing. The samples were drawn from the first 160 participants of the ongoing ImmuneRACE study and from 950 to 1,500 subjects provided by 6 global collaborators. The dataset comprised deeply sampled blood TCRbeta repertoires from subjects exposed to, actively infected with, or recovered from COVID-19. The study at large found these results: Clinical and demographic metadata were provided uncurated, with the amount varying by source and participant.

Comments on this clone: Its antigen is currently not known. No quality values exist for individual bases; no much larger clone is one base distant.

The immunoSEQ Assay, a bias-controlled multiplex PCR, was used to amplify TCRbeta CDR3 regions from genomic DNA. The source study handled its data this way. Within the assay, amplification of reference gene primers was used to estimate how many nucleated cells each sample contained. To quantify the absolute abundance of each unique TCRbeta CDR3 rearrangement, sequence reads were collapsed and filtered. For each sample, productive Simpson clonality was calculated as the square root of Simpson's diversity index over productive rearrangements. The table was pulled from immuneACCESS by TCRdb, which kept in-frame rearrangements only. Such tables lose some clones; where checked, under half of the loss comes from unresolved V genes, and the rest has no known cause. D and trimming come from the DNA, and the V and J calls and clone size come from that table. The sample includes about 59,000 clones, with 73% observed a single time. The ten largest account for about 14% of the sample.

Whole blood was collected in K2EDTA tubes by collaborating institutions according to the institutions' own protocols. For TCRbeta analysis, collaborators shipped samples as frozen whole blood, isolated PBMCs, or DNA extracted from either of those sample types. V and J are trimmed by 4 bases and 3 bases, and the gene matches miss 10 bases of the junction. CDR3 length: 17 amino acids, cysteine to phenylalanine. Here the CDR3 DNA is all that survives: 51 bases in frame from base 1. The germline V gene (reference sequence) sets CDR1 to SGHKS and CDR2 to YYEKEE. The receptor comes from a woman in her 70s with acute or convalescent COVID-19. The rearrangement joined TRBV5-5 to TRBJ1-5; 10 bases in the junction line up with TRBD1. The sequenced sample was peripheral blood. This receptor has the CDR3 CASSGDRGRTANQPQHF. The nucleotide sequence is given as TGTGCCAGCAGCGGAGACAGGGGGCGAACGGCCAATCAGCCCCAGCATTTT.